This T cell receptor (beta chain) was found in a study of vaccination effects on CD4 cells after COVID-19 (dated by TCRdb to between 2021 and 2023). Regarding the complete study: Participants received two doses of either the BNT162b2 or the mRNA-1273 mRNA SARS-CoV-2 vaccine. The full study included 10 COVID-19 convalescent patients and several SARS-CoV-2-naive healthy vaccine recipients. In the study, cultures from other donors were sequenced using the Oncomine TCR Beta short-read assay on an Illumina iSeq 100. SARS-CoV-2 spike-specific CD4+ TCR repertoires from before and after mRNA vaccination were compared in COVID-19 convalescent patients and in infection-naive vaccine recipients.

The CDR3 contains 17 residues, cysteine and phenylalanine counted. The read is trimmed to its CDR3 DNA, 51 bases read in frame from base 1. As encoded in the germline V gene, CDR1 is LGHNA while CDR2 is YSLEER. At the junction V is shortened by 0 bases and J by 3 bases; bases outside the gene matches: 5. Turning to this clone: Its antigen has not been determined. Base qualities are missing; no much larger clone stands one base away.

The library was prepared using the immunoSEQ multiplex PCR assay. DNA from the cultured, isolated CD4+ T cells was subjected to TCR beta CDR3 sequencing. As for the authors' bioinformatics: Non-productive TCR sequences were removed, reads were trimmed to the CDR3 region, and CDR3s of at least 7 amino acids were retained. Antigen-specific clonotypes were identified with the MANAFEST web app by comparing expansion in peptide wells against reference cultures. To be called positive, a clone needed expansion at FDR<0.05 compared with the reference and with all other wells, an odds ratio greater than 5, and a frequency greater than 0.1% in two replicate wells. Cross-reactive clonotypes were defined as significantly expanded in SARS-CoV-2 spike wells and in at least one common cold coronavirus spike condition. CDR3 similarity was assessed by Levenshtein distance with the stringdist R package, and unrooted trees were built with ape in R 3.6.1. TCRdb mirrors the immuneACCESS table, restricted to in-frame sequences. Some clones are absent from its copies; in checked studies, under half trace to an unresolved V gene, and the reason for the others is unknown. V, J and clone size were drawn from that table, and D and trimming were deduced from the DNA. This sample comprises about 79,000 clones, around 70% of them detected only once. Approximately 2% of the sample belongs to the ten largest clones.

General conclusions and limits of the study: Both infection-induced and vaccine-induced clones contracted markedly at late post-vaccination timepoints, which is consistent with waning T cell responses. In healthy vaccine recipients, vaccine-induced clones were almost all SARS-CoV-2 mono-reactive, with only 1 of 255 being cross-reactive with common cold coronaviruses. The study was limited by a small number of convalescent patients, and early post-infection timepoints were lacking.

The ViraFEST assay stimulated PBMC with viral peptide pools and then used TCR sequencing to identify antigen-specific CD4+ T cell clonotypes by expansion. After about 9 days of culture, CD4+ T cells were isolated with the EasySep CD4+ T cell isolation kit. None of the healthy vaccine recipients had a prior SARS-CoV-2 infection, which was confirmed by nucleocapsid antibody tests that came back negative both before and after vaccination. Some 2 million PBMC per well were cultured in IMDM with approximately 5% human AB serum, around 10 IU/ml IL-2 and gentamicin, plus 10 ug/ml peptides. Half of the culture medium was replaced with fresh IL-2-containing medium on days 3 and 7. Unless noted otherwise, every peptide stimulation condition was grown in triplicate wells. Using Ficoll-Paque Plus gradient centrifugation, PBMC were separated from whole blood and then either used fresh or cryopreserved at -140C. The overlapping peptide pools covered the spike proteins of SARS-CoV-2 as well as those of the common cold coronaviruses HCoV-NL63, HCoV-OC43 and HCoV-229E. The QIAamp micro DNA kit was used to extract genomic DNA from the cultured CD4+ T cells.

This clonotype was obtained from a human donor who received a COVID-19 vaccine. The receptor chain draws on TRBV4-3 and TRBJ1-2; 12 bases in the middle match TRBD1. This sample comprised CD4+ T cells from PBMCs cultured with HCoV-229E spike peptides, obtained before COVID-19 vaccination. Explained via the paper, the cell subset or site label denotes: HCoV-229E spike overlapping peptide pool stimulation. The DNA is as follows: TGCGCCAGCAGCCAAGACTCCGGGACAGGGGGCGACTATGGCTACACCTTC. Its protein is CASSQDSGTGGDYGYTF.